The 29 T cell receptor beta chains given below trace back to one sample, sequenced in a study of blood T cell repertoires in COVID-19. Using immunoSEQ multiplex PCR, the repertoire was profiled, and TCRdb retains in-frame clones only, with some absent. The sample yields more than 100,000 clones, nearly 90% seen once. The sequenced sample consisted of peripheral blood. The source is a man aged 45-65 years in a cohort sampled during active COVID-19.

The chain employs TRBV5-1 and TRBJ1-4; TRBD1 agrees at 8 bases. CDR3 length: 14 amino acids. Germline lookup yields CDR1 SGHRS and CDR2 YFSETQ. V lost 7 bases, J lost 8 bases, and 10 bases stayed unmatched. Here the CDR3 reads CASGPRTGSEKLFF. DNA for the CDR3: TGCGCCAGCGGGCCCCGGACAGGGTCGGAAAAACTGTTTTTT.

The genes are TRBV11-3 and TRBJ1-1; TRBD1 aligns across 9 bases. The CDR3 loop spans 14 amino acids. CDR1 and CDR2 (germline): SGHNT, YENEEA. V shed 5 bases, J shed 2 bases, and the junction held 3 bases outside the gene matches. The CDR3 protein is CASSRGQGNTEAFF. The CDR3 DNA sequence: TGTGCCAGCAGCCGGGGACAGGGTAACACTGAAGCTTTCTTT.

The chain has TRBV4-1 and TRBJ2-3; TRBD2 agrees at 7 bases. Germline V gene sequence: CDR1 MGHRA, CDR2 YSYEKL. The CDR3 has 16 residues. V lost 6 bases, J lost 0 bases, and 9 bases stayed unmatched. CDR3 sequence reads: CASSRASGTSTDTQYF. In DNA form, the CDR3 reads TGCGCCAGCAGTAGAGCTAGCGGAACTAGCACAGATACGCAGTATTTT.

V gene TRBV7-8 combines with J gene TRBJ2-5; TRBD1 aligns across 9 bases. The ends lost 1 base at V and 2 bases at J; junction bases unmatched: 5. This CDR3 contains 16 residues. Germline V gene data show CDR1 as SGHVS and CDR2 as FQNEAQ. CDR3: CASSLGAGQGQETQYF. The CDR3 DNA follows: TGTGCCAGCAGCTTAGGGGCAGGACAGGGGCAAGAGACCCAGTACTTC.

Regarding this clone: The limits of the CDR3 on the DNA are not certain, so only TCRdb's listed CDR3 is given. The gene calls are TRBV7-7 and TRBJ1-3. The CDR3 is 16 residues long, counting both termini. Germline V gives CDR1 SSHAT, CDR2 FNYEAQ (reference sequence). The CDR3 region is CASSLFLWSSGNTIYF.

The chain is built from TRBV14 and TRBJ2-3, with 9 bases fitting TRBD1. J gave up 3 bases and V 1 base, and 5 bases lay outside the gene matches. The CDR3 loop spans 16 amino acids. In germline, CDR1 is SGHDN, CDR2 FVKESK. CDR3 residues: CASSQGPGQGTDTQYF. Here the CDR3 DNA reads TGTGCCAGCAGCCAAGGACCGGGACAGGGAACAGATACGCAGTATTTT.

The chain is built from TRBV5-1 and TRBJ2-3; a possible D gene is TRBD1 (5 bases). V shed 1 base and J shed 0 bases, with 9 bases lying between them. CDR1 is SGHRS and CDR2 is YFSETQ in the germline V gene. The CDR3 totals 15 residues. This chain's CDR3 is CASSLMAGSTDTQYF. In nucleotides, the CDR3 is TGCGCCAGCAGCTTGATGGCAGGGAGCACAGATACGCAGTATTTT.

The chain is built from TRBV10-3 and TRBJ2-5, with 7 bases aligning to TRBD2. CDR1 is ENHRY and CDR2 is SYGVKD in the germline V gene. V dropped 2 bases and J dropped 7; count of bases not matched to a gene: 4. The length of the CDR3 is 13 residues. The CDR3 nucleotides are TGTGCCATCAGTGAGGACTCGGGGGGGACCCAGTACTTC. It specifies CAISEDSGGTQYF.

V is TRBV13 and J is TRBJ2-7; a possible D gene is TRBD1 (7 bases). From germline, CDR1 is PRHDT and CDR2 FYEKMQ (reference sequence). The CDR3 is 14 amino acids. The CDR3 spells CASSLGLIGGTADV. Here the CDR3 DNA reads TGTGCCAGCAGCTTAGGCCTGATTGGCGGGACAGCGGACGTC.

V usage is TRBV5-8 and J usage is TRBJ2-7, with TRBD2 matching 10 bases. The CDR3 length is 16 residues. Germline loops: CDR1 SGHTS, CDR2 YDEGEE. V gave up 0 bases and J gave up 6 bases; unmatched junction bases: 9. The CDR3 here is CASSLGASGGASEQYF. DNA of the CDR3: TGTGCCAGCAGCTTGGGGGCCAGCGGGGGGGCCAGCGAGCAGTACTTC.

The chain employs TRBV7-2 and TRBJ1-2; D gene ambiguous. Germline values: CDR1 SGHTA, CDR2 FQGNSA. The CDR3 loop spans 16 amino acids. Trimming cost V 3 bases and J 0 bases, with 14 bases left between them. The CDR3 protein is CASSFFVFPTNYGYTF. The CDR3 DNA reads TGTGCCAGCAGCTTTTTTGTGTTTCCTACTAACTATGGCTACACCTTC.

The chain joins TRBV7-9 to TRBJ1-1; 7 nucleotides align to TRBD1. The CDR3 length is 14 residues. V shed 3 bases, J shed 0 bases, and the junction held 1 base outside the gene matches. Germline CDR1 reads SEHNR; CDR2 reads FQNEAQ (reference sequence). The CDR3 DNA is TGTGCCAGCAGCTTCGGACAGGTGAACACTGAAGCTTTCTTT. As protein: CASSFGQVNTEAFF.

The chain carries TRBV19 and TRBJ2-3, with D possibly TRBD2 on 5 matching bases. CDR1 and CDR2 (germline): LNHDA, SQIVND (reference sequence). V dropped 3 bases and J dropped 6 bases, with 16 bases sitting between them. The CDR3 covers 15 residues. CDR3 residues: CASSMGDGRPDTQYF. The CDR3 DNA follows: TGTGCCAGTAGTATGGGAGACGGACGGCCTGATACGCAGTATTTT.

The chain combines TRBV5-1 with TRBJ1-1; the match to TRBD1 covers 7 bases. CDR1 is SGHRS, CDR2 YFSETQ, per germline. The CDR3 contains 14 residues. After removal of 2 bases from V and 5 bases from J, the junction contained 6 bases not matched to a gene. The CDR3 reads CASSFEGAWTEAFF. The CDR3, as DNA: TGCGCCAGCAGCTTCGAGGGGGCGTGGACTGAAGCTTTCTTT. Together with reference TRBV5-1 and TRBJ1-1, the CDR3 gives the full variable domain: KAGVTQTPRYLIKTRGQQVTLSCSPISGHRSVSWYQQTPGQGLQFLFEYFSETQRNKGNFPGRFSGRQFSNSRSEMNVSTLELGDSALYLCASSFEGAWTEAFFGQGTRLTVV.

This chain joins TRBV15 and TRBJ2-2; D not certain. CDR3 length: 14 residues. Trimming left V 0 bases short and J 6 bases short, with 8 bases between. CDR1 and CDR2 (germline): LNHNV, YYDKDF (reference sequence). In DNA, the CDR3 is TGTGCCACCAGCAGAGATTGGCCTTCCGGGGAGCTGTTTTTT. As protein: CATSRDWPSGELFF.

The chain carries TRBV29-1 and TRBJ2-5, with 9 bases lining up with TRBD2. Losses at the gene ends were 2 bases for V and 3 bases for J; bases not matched to a gene: 7. The CDR3 runs 15 residues. Germline values: CDR1 SQVTM, CDR2 ANQGSEA. CDR3 protein: CSVEYKAGGEETQYF. CDR3 bases: TGCAGCGTTGAATATAAAGCGGGGGGAGAAGAGACCCAGTACTTC.

The chain joins TRBV6-5 to TRBJ1-2; TRBD1 matches 8 bases. Germline V gene sequence: CDR1 MNHEY, CDR2 SVGAGI. The CDR3 is 14 amino acids. V was pared by 4 bases and J by 9 bases, with 10 bases of the junction left unmatched. In DNA, the CDR3 is TGTGCCAGCAGTTTCCTATCGACAGGGGCAAGCTACACCTTC. This encodes CASSFLSTGASYTF.

The gene calls are TRBV24-1 and TRBJ1-4, with TRBD1 matching over 8 bases. The CDR3 length is 16 residues. CDR1 is KGHDR and CDR2 is SFDVKD in the germline V gene. V shed 4 bases, J shed 5 bases, and the junction held 8 bases outside the gene matches. The CDR3 DNA sequence: TGTGCCACCAGTGAGGGTGGGACAGGTTGGAATGAAAAACTGTTTTTT. Translating it yields CATSEGGTGWNEKLFF.

The chain carries TRBV4-1 and TRBJ2-5; weak D call: TRBD2 (6 bases). V was pared by 2 bases and J by 3 bases, with 13 bases between. CDR1 and CDR2 from the germline V gene are MGHRA and YSYEKL. The CDR3 has 15 residues. The CDR3 bases are TGCGCCAGCAGCCAAACGGGACTTCTGAAAGAGACCCAGTACTTC. Translation gives CASSQTGLLKETQYF.

This clone has more than one count but fewer than ten. This chain links TRBV10-3 with TRBJ1-2, with D uncertain. The V end lost 0 bases, the J end lost 0 bases, and 5 bases lay between the germline ends. The CDR3 runs to 14 residues. Germline loops: CDR1 ENHRY, CDR2 SYGVKD. The CDR3 region is CAISESPANYGYTF. In DNA, the CDR3 is TGTGCCATCAGTGAGTCACCAGCTAACTATGGCTACACCTTC.

J is TRBJ2-2 and V is TRBV7-2; the D gene is possibly TRBD1 (6 bases). Germline V gene data show CDR1 as SGHTA and CDR2 as FQGNSA. This CDR3 has 17 residues. The V end was cut by 5 bases, the J end by 7 bases, with 23 bases between. CDR3 sequence (DNA): TGTGCCAGCAGCCTAAGGCCCCCCGGGACATCCCGCGGGGAGCTGTTTTTT. Protein: CASSLRPPGTSRGELFF.

This clone has only a few counts. This chain uses TRBV7-2 with TRBJ2-1; 9 bases line up with TRBD2. Germline V gives CDR1 SGHTA, CDR2 FQGNSA. The CDR3 has 16 residues. Germline trimming cut 4 bases from V and 4 bases from J; bases unmatched to any gene: 8. The CDR3 DNA is TGTGCCAGCAGCTCAGGGCTAGCGGGGATATACAATGAGCAGTTCTTC. The encoded protein is CASSSGLAGIYNEQFF.

This clone occurred once. The chain employs TRBV6-6 and TRBJ2-7, with TRBD1 as a possible D gene (6 bases). Germline V gives CDR1 MNHNY, CDR2 SVGAGI (reference sequence). This CDR3 is built from 13 residues. V was cut by 8 bases and J by 0 bases, with 11 bases left in between. CDR3 in DNA: TGTGCCAGCTATCGGGACAACTCCTACGAGCAGTACTTC. The encoded protein is CASYRDNSYEQYF.

The chain is built from TRBV28 and TRBJ2-7; a possible D gene is TRBD2 (5 bases). Germline loops: CDR1 MDHEN, CDR2 SYDVKM. Between the trimmed V and J ends, which lost 8 bases and 4 bases, there was a span of 18 bases. The CDR3 consists of 14 residues. The CDR3 nucleotides read TGTGCCAGCGGGAGACCGAGCGCGGGTTACGAGCAGTACGTC. Its translation is CASGRPSAGYEQYV.

The V gene is TRBV4-1, the J gene TRBJ1-1; D is undetermined. With 4 bases removed from V and 1 base from J, the gap between germline ends came to 16 bases. This CDR3 region has 16 residues. Germline assignment: CDR1 MGHRA and CDR2 YSYEKL. Here the CDR3 reads CASSLEVILRNTEAFF. The CDR3 DNA reads TGCGCCAGCAGCCTTGAGGTGATCCTAAGGAACACTGAAGCTTTCTTT.

The chain recombines TRBV18 with TRBJ1-1, with a weak D call TRBD1 (6 bases). This CDR3 contains 16 residues. Trimming pared 3 bases from V and 0 bases from J, leaving 14 bases between. Germline V CDR1 and CDR2: KGHSH, LQKENI. DNA for the CDR3: TGTGCCAGCTCACCGGAGTGGGGGCCCCTGAACACTGAAGCTTTCTTT. This translates into CASSPEWGPLNTEAFF.

The chain combines TRBV5-6 with TRBJ2-1; tentatively, D is TRBD1 (6 bases). Germline CDR1 SGHDT, CDR2 YYEEEE. Trimming stripped 4 bases from V and 9 bases from J, with 17 bases between. The CDR3 covers 14 residues. The DNA for the CDR3 is TGTGCCAGCAGCCCCCGCTGGGGGCTAGGTGAGCAGTTCTTC. Amino acids: CASSPRWGLGEQFF. The entire variable domain, with the rest obtained from reference TRBV5-6 and TRBJ2-1, is as follows: DAGVTQSPTHLIKTRGQQVTLRCSPKSGHDTVSWYQQALGQGPQFIFQYYEEEERQRGNFPDRFSGHQFPNYSSELNVNALLLGDSALYLCASSPRWGLGEQFFGPGTRLTVL.

This chain connects TRBV6-5 to TRBJ2-1; D not certain. CDR3 length: 14 residues. CDR1 is MNHEY and CDR2 is SVGAGI in the germline V gene. Trimming took off 5 bases at V and 0 bases at J, with 8 bases between the two ends. The CDR3 sequence: CASSPTNSYNEQFF. The DNA of the CDR3 is TGTGCCAGCAGTCCTACGAACTCCTACAATGAGCAGTTCTTC.

This clone was counted a few times. The chain is built from TRBV7-8 and TRBJ1-1; 9 nucleotides match TRBD1. Germline V gives CDR1 SGHVS, CDR2 FQNEAQ. The CDR3 is made up of 16 amino acids. The V gene end was trimmed by 5 bases and the J gene end by 1 base; junction bases not matched to a gene: 8. Written as DNA, the CDR3 is TGTGCCAGCAGCCCAACAGGGGGCCGGTCGAACACTGAAGCTTTCTTT. Amino acids: CASSPTGGRSNTEAFF.